Sequencing of this T cell receptor beta chain was carried out in a study of shared clonotypes between healthy human individuals. With respect to this clone: What it binds is not known.

CDR3 length: 19 residues. Regarding the study as a whole: Among the subsets, naive ones generally showed larger estimated richness than memory ones. Relative to their counterparts shared across all four donors, non-shared clonotypes exhibited diminished generation probabilities. Genetic and exposure-history diversity was limited by the small donor number.

Produced via immunoSEQ multiplex PCR; TCRdb's table is partial and in-frame only. The data hold around 2.5 million clones, with 93% observed a single time. Sequencing was carried out using naive CD4+ T cells from PBMCs. Sample subset: CD45RA+ positively selected. The V gene is TRBV21-1, the J gene TRBJ1-4. TRBV21-1 is an annotated pseudogene. The receptor was derived from a man aged 18 to 30 in good health. Some clones in this sample may be carry-over from other donors' samples. In DNA, the CDR3 is TGTGCCAGCAGCAAAATCCCTAACCCCCTGGGTTCAACTAATGAAAAACTGTTTTTT. Amino acids: CASSKIPNPLGSTNEKLFF.